Following are 3 T cell receptor beta chains from one sample sequenced in a study of T cell responses to AZD1222 COVID-19 vaccine. Profiling relied on immunoSEQ multiplex PCR, and the TCRdb table lists in-frame clones only, not all of them. The table includes tens of thousands of clones, 70% to 90% detected once. This material consisted of peripheral blood, taken 28 days after the second AZD1222 dose. These receptors were taken from an adult who received the AZD1222 COVID-19 vaccine.

The V call is TRBV6-5, the J call TRBJ1-1, with 8 bases fitting TRBD1. Germline V CDR1 and CDR2: MNHEY, SVGAGI. The CDR3 is made up of 14 amino acids. With V trimmed by 7 bases and J by 6 bases, 10 bases remained unmatched. CDR3 nucleotide sequence: TGTGCCAGCATTGTACCAGGGGGCTCGTCTGAAGCTTTCTTT. The encoded protein is CASIVPGGSSEAFF.

The chain is built from TRBV29-1 and TRBJ1-5; a possible D gene is TRBD1 (5 bases). From germline, CDR1 is SQVTM and CDR2 ANQGSEA. The CDR3 extends over 13 amino acids. V lost 4 bases and J lost 7, with 14 bases in between. The CDR3: CSVGQGINQPQHF. The CDR3 nucleotides read TGCAGCGTTGGGCAGGGCATTAACCAGCCCCAGCATTTT.

In this sample, this clone turned up once. The chain has TRBV28 and TRBJ1-5; D unclear. V dropped 4 bases and J dropped 5 bases, with 12 bases sitting between them. This CDR3 has 14 residues. From germline, CDR1 is MDHEN and CDR2 SYDVKM. CDR3 loop: CASSSGLLYQPQHF. DNA for the CDR3: TGTGCCAGCAGTTCGGGCCTTTTGTATCAGCCCCAGCATTTT. The whole variable domain, filled in from reference TRBV28 and TRBJ1-5, reads DVKVTQSSRYLVKRTGEKVFLECVQDMDHENMFWYRQDPGLGLRLIYFSYDVKMKEKGDIPEGYSVSREKKERFSLILESASTNQTSMYLCASSSGLLYQPQHFGDGTRLSIL.